What follows are 2 T cell receptor beta chains derived from one specimen sequenced in a study of vaccination and CD4 T cells after COVID-19. Sequencing of the DNA from cultured CD4+ T cells was carried out with the Oncomine TCR Beta short-read assay. TCRdb analysed the PCR reads with MiXCR anew, one entry per CDR3 protein. The data contain about 15,000 distinct CDR3 sequences, around 74% of them seen just once; the ten biggest clones take up around 15%. The treatment was: approximately 11-day PBMC culture with coronavirus spike peptide pools or control peptides (ViraFEST assay). Their recognized antigens are unknown. Sequencing was carried out using CD4+ T cells from blood, cultured in vitro. Receptor source: a human donor who had recovered from COVID-19.

The rearrangement joins TRBV25-1 to TRBJ1-1, with D possibly TRBD1 on 6 matching bases. The ends were cut back, 3 bases at V and 3 bases at J, with 14 bases in the middle. Germline assignment: CDR1 MGHDK and CDR2 SYGVNS. The CDR3 extends over 15 amino acids. For the CDR3, the DNA is TGTGCCAGCAGTGACCCACAGGGCTGGGACACTGAAGCTTTCTTT. Protein product: CASSDPQGWDTEAFF.

The V gene is TRBV6-5, the J gene TRBJ1-6; TRBD1 aligns across 7 bases. Losses at the gene ends were 0 bases for V and 10 bases for J; bases not matched to a gene: 6. The germline V gene encodes CDR1 MNHEY and CDR2 SVGAGI. This CDR3 has 15 amino acids. CDR3: CASSYSDRVGSPLHF. The CDR3, as DNA: TGTGCCAGCAGTTACTCAGACAGGGTCGGGTCACCCCTCCACTTT.